This TCR beta chain was obtained from a study of beta chain features in type 1 diabetes. CDR3 size: 16 residues. Germline V gene sequence: CDR1 SNHLY, CDR2 FYNNEI. The V end was cut by 2 bases, the J end by 2 bases, with 15 bases between. Since all of the isolated RNA was reverse transcribed, expressed TCRB transcripts were what got sequenced. The assay was immunoSEQ multiplex PCR, and TCRdb's table has in-frame clones only and misses some. The sample yields about 230,000 clones, over 9.5% seen once. Sequencing was carried out using naive CD4+ T cells from blood. This sequence was found in a woman younger than 30 in good health. The chain has TRBV2 and TRBJ1-1; possible D gene TRBD1, 5 bases. CDR3 DNA sequence: TGTGCCAGCAGTGAACAGGCCCCAGGGCCAAACACTGAAGCTTTCTTT. Amino acids: CASSEQAPGPNTEAFF. Full variable domain (missing parts from reference TRBV2 and TRBJ1-1): EPEVTQTPSHQVTQMGQEVILRCVPISNHLYFYWYRQILGQKVEFLVSFYNNEISEKSEIFDDQFSVERPDGSNFTLKIRSTKLEDSAMYFCASSEQAPGPNTEAFFGQGTRLTVV.